This TCR beta chain is from a study of cytomegalovirus exposure and HLA in healthy donors (dated by TCRdb to about 2017). Concerning the study at large: An earlier analysis of 587 of the donors reported about 280 Gb of sequence data and 117 million unique TCR beta sequences obtained from approximately 180 million T cells. Typing coverage differed by locus: A, B, C, DRB1 and DQB1 were typed in about 620-630 donors, DQA1 in about 500, DPA1 in some 610, and DPB1 in 400 to 480. The study profiled the T cell repertoires of under 700 subjects by immunosequencing and related them to cytomegalovirus serostatus. An early release that covered about 600 HLA-typed donors contained approximately 300 gigabases of sequencing data and some 87 million unique TCR sequences. Among the roughly 390 genotyped donors, around 81% belonged to the genetic ancestry cluster associated with self-reported Caucasian donors. HLA typing covered class I and class II loci at four-digit resolution. The aim of the study was to test whether cataloging public T cell receptors could identify signatures of past pathogen exposure. Besides the first cohort of 666 subjects, a separate validation cohort made up of over a hundred different subjects was used. Rather than drawing on any new phenotypic data, the later analysis identified candidate immune exposures from TCR beta sequences and the way those sequences occurred across donors. Among roughly 400 genotyped donors of the cohort, an average of around 250,000 unique TCR beta nucleotide sequences was sequenced per donor, of which roughly 17% were non-productive. To study patterns of TCR occurrence, a later analysis re-analyzed previously published TCR beta repertoires from 666 donors and added high-resolution HLA genotyping. Roughly 5 DR-DQ haplotypes were handled as single units for association and clustering because linkage in the cohort was strong. To predict cytomegalovirus infection status, the study combined high-throughput TCR immunosequencing, statistical association of individual TCRs with disease status, and machine learning. Donor age, sex, ethnicity and CMV serostatus were compiled alongside the repertoire data. Every discovery cohort repertoire had been produced on one sequencing platform. In an earlier analysis of roughly 540 of the donors, high-throughput TCR beta sequencing was used to judge whether each TCR beta V gene segment behaved as functional or pseudogenic. A later genetic analysis took genome-wide SNP genotypes for about 55% of the roughly 670 donors and used that subset as a discovery cohort. The paper as a whole reports these results and caveats: A later analysis reported that several top co-occurrence clusters appeared linked to parvovirus B19, influenza, CMV and Epstein-Barr virus. While some public TCRs were present in many individuals, most TCR sequences turned up only very rarely across donors. Because counts were too low, some 17 rarely observed V segments, including chromosome 9 orphons, were left out of the earlier analysis of 587 of the donors. A later analysis found that HLA-associated TCR beta chains were more clonally expanded and had lower generation probabilities than equally common non-associated chains. According to a later genetic analysis, donors in an Asian-associated ancestry cluster had fewer N-insertions in productive TCRs than the approximately 630-donor mean. Assigning TCR associations to individual alleles was difficult when HLA alleles, especially DR and DQ, strongly co-occurred. Broadly in line with IMGT annotations, most TCR beta V segments showed up in productive rearrangements about 90% or about 30% of the time in an earlier analysis of 450 to 750 of the donors. Because some donors lacked HLA typing at each locus, the association tests relied only on the typed subset. According to a later analysis, TCR association rates differed among HLA loci, with DRB1 alleles showing the most associated TCRs and HLA-C alleles showing the fewest. A further reported finding was that TCR beta sequences accurately predicted the HLA-A and HLA-B alleles for most subjects in the first cohort. The study gave a list of about 160 TCR beta chains associated with cytomegalovirus. Some IMGT-functional V segments, including TRBV6-2 and TRBV6-3, could not be distinguished by the 87-base-pair reads and were therefore excluded. The presence/absence analyses assumed that sequencing depth was roughly uniform across donors, and that assumption may not be true. A cluster of highly shared sequence variants was judged likely to represent a technical artifact of the sequencing pipeline. In this cohort, only TCR beta chains were sequenced, and detectable features were limited by the absence of alpha or paired-chain data. An association between a missense DCLRE1C variant and V-gene and J-gene trimming of TCR beta chains was found in a later genetic analysis and replicated in an independent cohort. For the cohort, immune exposure information was limited to CMV serostatus. The classifier was reported to diagnose cytomegalovirus status with high specificity and sensitivity in both the original and validation cohorts. It was suggested by the authors that the approach could potentially be generalized to other disease states and immunological phenotypes. In a later analysis, most CMV-associated TCR beta chains were found to appear HLA-restricted, with HLA associations seemingly driven largely by CMV exposure. Three of the identified cytomegalovirus-associated TCR beta chains were confirmed in vitro to be specific for cytomegalovirus antigens. Correlated functional status among segregating V segments might be attributable to linkage disequilibrium, but an unknown experimental factor could not be ruled out. A later analysis associated approximately 17,000 TCR beta sequences with specific HLA alleles at a false discovery rate of 0.05.

Based on the germline V gene (reference sequence), the CDR1 and CDR2 sequences are LNHNV and YYDKDF. Measured from the cysteine to the phenylalanine, the CDR3 is 14 residues long. Just the 42-base CDR3 DNA is kept, in frame starting at base 1. The V end loses 0 bases and the J end loses 5 bases, and a stretch of 11 bases separates them. Libraries were built with the immunoSEQ multiplex PCR assay. For the multiplex PCR, a mixture combining 60 forward primers for TCR Vbeta segments and 13 reverse primers for TCR Jbeta segments was used. Amplification of the CDR3 region of rearranged TCR beta genes was performed with a multiplex PCR assay on genomic DNA. Amplified TCR beta libraries were sequenced as 87-base-pair reads on the Illumina HiSeq System. Concerning the study's data processing: A later analysis tallied some 79 million unique TCR beta chains across the 640 or so repertoires, and about 12 million of those chains were shared by two or more donors. To remove PCR and sequencing errors, raw reads were error-corrected and collapsed into unique sequences using a nearest-neighbor algorithm that merged closely related sequences. Alignment of CDR3 sequences to IMGT reference sequences was used to assign V, D and J gene segments. For a sequence to be retained, at least a six-nucleotide match to both a V gene segment and a J gene segment was required. Rearrangements were called productive when the CDR3 lacked stop codons and stayed in frame with V and J; all others were non-productive. Following IMGT convention, CDR3 was defined as the stretch from the second conserved V-encoded cysteine to the conserved J-encoded phenylalanine. The earlier analysis of a few hundred of the donors excluded any sequence lacking an unambiguous match to a single V gene segment. In an earlier analysis of some 590 of the donors, V segments were called functional above 56.7% productive rearrangements and were called segregating when the between-donor standard deviation exceeded 5%. A statistical classification framework was built for diagnosing cytomegalovirus status from the catalog of TCR beta chain sequences. In a later analysis, V and J genes were assigned by comparing TCR nucleotide sequences against IMGT/GENE-DB human TR gene sequences. The TCRdist pipeline was used in a later analysis to assign CDR3 sequences and most-parsimonious VDJ recombination scenarios. A later analysis defined each TCR beta chain by its CDR3 amino acid sequence plus V-gene family, and excluded reads lacking a unique V-gene family. In a later analysis, 450 to 600 highly shared, low-generation-probability nucleotide sequences were removed to address suspected cross-contamination and a sequencing artifact. In a later analysis, a clonal expansion index was calculated for each public chain from normalized within-repertoire ranks of inferred template counts. A later analysis computed generation probabilities with a VDJ recombination model fitted to out-of-frame rearrangements, and checked the results against IGoR. In a later analysis, hypergeometric tests were used to score TCR-TCR, TCR-HLA and TCR-CMV co-occurrence, with a repertoire-size bias correction applied to TCR pairs. False discovery rates were estimated in a later analysis by permuting HLA or CMV assignments 20 times. In a later analysis, co-occurring TCRs were grouped using DBSCAN, with TCRdist sequence similarity added in when clustering inside HLA-allele-positive subsets. For co-occurrence clustering, repertoires with fewer than 30,000 or more than 120,000 public chains were excluded, along with a handful of repertoires with anomalous nucleotide sharing. TCRdb's version of the immuneACCESS table is confined to in-frame rearrangements and falls short of the full clone set. An unresolved V gene accounts for under half of the shortfall where checked; the remainder is of unknown origin. That table gives V, J and clone size, and the DNA gave D and trimming. The sample includes over 150,000 clones, with around 77% observed a single time. The ten largest account for roughly 3% of the sample.

In total, approximately 610 healthy bone marrow donors made up the cohort. At the time of sampling, every cohort member was nominally healthy, though immune exposures that went unrecorded were likely present. The donor was CMV seronegative and was included in the group of 352 seronegative cohort members. Every donor gave a peripheral blood sample, and the peripheral blood mononuclear cells from that sample were used for TCR beta sequencing. The Qiagen DNeasy Blood Extraction Kit was used to extract genomic DNA from the blood cell samples. About this clone: The antigen it recognizes is unknown. Base qualities are missing; no much larger clone stands one base away.

The origin of this receptor is a woman in her 30s in good health and CMV-seronegative. The sequencing sample was made of PBMCs. The chain couples TRBV15 to TRBJ2-7, with TRBD2 tentatively as D gene (6 bases match). CDR3 sequence: CATSRDLASDEQYF. The nucleotide sequence is given as TGTGCCACCAGCAGAGATTTAGCTAGCGACGAGCAGTACTTC.